The 18 T cell receptor beta chains listed next were all sequenced from one sample in a study of cytomegalovirus exposure and HLA in healthy donors. The repertoire was sequenced with immunoSEQ multiplex PCR; TCRdb's copy has only in-frame clones and lacks some. The sample lists under 200,000 clones; around 84% were seen once. The source material was PBMCs. These receptors were taken from a man aged 18-30 years in good health and CMV-seropositive.

The chain joins TRBV6-5 to TRBJ2-7; D remains ambiguous. Between the trimmed V and J ends, which lost 0 bases and 2 bases, there was a span of 11 bases. Germline V lookup: CDR1 MNHEY, CDR2 SVGAGI. This CDR3 region has 15 residues. DNA of the CDR3: TGTGCCAGCAGTTACTCTTCCCCAGGTGCCTACGAGCAGTACTTC. Its translation is CASSYSSPGAYEQYF.

This clone was picked up a small number of times. V gene TRBV5-6 combines with J gene TRBJ2-7; TRBD1 matches 7 bases. The CDR3 totals 14 residues. The V and J ends lost 8 bases and 5 bases, in that order; junction bases with no gene match: 13. Germline V CDR1 and CDR2: SGHDT, YYEEEE. CDR3 sequence reads: CASRTGASPNEQYF. CDR3 in DNA: TGTGCCAGTAGAACAGGGGCCTCCCCCAACGAGCAGTACTTC.

The chain couples TRBV9 to TRBJ1-4; tentative D call: TRBD1 (6 bases). The CDR3 totals 15 residues. The V gene lost 0 bases and the J gene lost 6 bases, with 12 bases spanning the gap. Germline CDR1 and CDR2: SGDLS and YYNGEE. The CDR3 DNA sequence: TGTGCCAGCAGCGTAGAGGGGGTAATGGATGAAAAACTGTTTTTT. It yields the protein CASSVEGVMDEKLFF.

The V call is TRBV4-1, the J call TRBJ1-5; 8 nucleotides align to TRBD1. CDR1 and CDR2 from the germline V gene are MGHRA and YSYEKL. The CDR3 contains 18 residues. V trimming: 0 bases; J trimming: 1 base; junction bases outside the gene matches: 8. The CDR3 sequence: CASSQDPGGLISNQPQHF. In nucleotides, the CDR3 is TGCGCCAGCAGCCAAGATCCAGGGGGCTTAATAAGCAATCAGCCCCAGCATTTT.

This chain joins TRBV27 and TRBJ1-5; 10 positions match TRBD1. There are 18 residues in the CDR3. V lost 2 bases and J lost 0; bases outside the gene matches: 7. The germline V gene encodes CDR1 MNHEY and CDR2 SMNVEV (reference sequence). CDR3 loop: CASSLRDRGHSSNQPQHF. In nucleotides, the CDR3 is TGTGCCAGCAGTTTACGCGACAGGGGGCACAGTAGCAATCAGCCCCAGCATTTT.

V and J are TRBV30 and TRBJ2-1, with 9 bases aligning to TRBD1. The V segment lost 7 bases and the J segment 7 bases; nucleotides outside the gene matches: 8. Germline values: CDR1 GTSNPN, CDR2 SVGIG (reference sequence). This CDR3 region has 13 residues. CDR3: CALLGQGKNEQFF. The CDR3 nucleotides read TGTGCCTTATTAGGACAGGGGAAGAATGAGCAGTTCTTC.

The chain employs TRBV27 and TRBJ2-3; 7 bases fit TRBD2. CDR1 and CDR2 from the germline V gene are MNHEY and SMNVEV (reference sequence). After removal of 5 bases from V and 3 bases from J, the junction contained 5 bases not matched to a gene. This CDR3 comprises 14 residues. The CDR3: CASSPRTRTDTQYF. The CDR3 region has the DNA TGTGCCAGCAGTCCGCGGACTAGAACAGATACGCAGTATTTT.

The rearrangement uses TRBV7-3 and TRBJ2-2; TRBD1 matches at 11 bases. The ends lost 6 bases at V and 4 bases at J; junction bases unmatched: 10. The germline CDR1 and CDR2 sequences are SGHTA and FQGTGA. The CDR3 covers 17 residues. CDR3 residues: CASSRDRGFPRTGELFF. In nucleotides, the CDR3 is TGTGCCAGCAGTCGGGACAGGGGGTTTCCTCGCACCGGGGAGCTGTTTTTT.

The chain recombines TRBV7-2 with TRBJ2-1; D might be TRBD1 (6 bases). The V gene's germline CDR1 is SGHTA and CDR2 FQGNSA. Trimming stripped 3 bases from V and 4 bases from J, with 13 bases between. This CDR3 has 15 amino acids. CDR3 sequence: CASSFSDRHYNEQFF. The CDR3 DNA is TGTGCCAGCAGCTTTTCCGACAGGCATTACAATGAGCAGTTCTTC.

This chain connects TRBV29-1 to TRBJ2-1; 10 bases are a match to TRBD2. Germline lookup yields CDR1 SQVTM and CDR2 ANQGSEA. This CDR3 spans 14 amino acids. V gave up 3 bases and J gave up 7 bases; unmatched junction bases: 6. The CDR3 coding sequence is TGCAGCGTTGAGGTCAAGCGGGGGGGGAATGAGCAGTTCTTC. Translating it yields CSVEVKRGGNEQFF.

The chain employs TRBV5-8 and TRBJ2-7, with 8 bases fitting TRBD1. CDR3 size: 15 residues. V lost 1 base, J lost 6 bases, and 9 bases stayed unmatched. Germline loops: CDR1 SGHTS, CDR2 YDEGEE. The CDR3 region is CASSLHGRGPVEQYF. CDR3 DNA sequence: TGTGCCAGCAGCTTGCATGGCAGGGGGCCGGTCGAGCAGTACTTC.

This rearrangement joins TRBV4-1 to TRBJ2-1, with TRBD2 identical over 9 bases. V dropped 3 bases and J dropped 11; count of bases not matched to a gene: 8. The germline CDR1 and CDR2 sequences are MGHRA and YSYEKL. CDR3 length equals 14 residues. Written as DNA, the CDR3 is TGCGCCAGCAGCCAGGCGGGAGGGAGACTTAAGCAGTTCTTC. Protein sequence: CASSQAGGRLKQFF.

This chain joins TRBV6-5 and TRBJ2-7, with 8 bases identical to TRBD1. CDR3 size: 14 residues. Unmatched junction bases numbered 8, after V lost 4 bases and J lost 6 bases. CDR1 is MNHEY and CDR2 is SVGAGI in the germline V gene. DNA of the CDR3: TGTGCCAGCAGTTCGCACAGGGGGTCCGGCGAGCAGTACTTC. Encoded protein: CASSSHRGSGEQYF.

The chain employs TRBV10-3 and TRBJ2-5, with 7 positions matching TRBD1. This CDR3 spans 14 amino acids. Trimming took 10 bases from V and 2 from J; bases not matched to a gene: 10. In germline, CDR1 is ENHRY, CDR2 SYGVKD. The CDR3 DNA sequence: TGTGCCACCGGGACAGAAACAAATCAAGAGACCCAGTACTTC. Translating gives CATGTETNQETQYF.

This chain connects TRBV19 to TRBJ2-2; the D is unclear. The CDR3 spans 14 residues. The V and J ends lost 5 bases and 0 bases respectively, with 7 bases between them. Germline CDR1 LNHDA, CDR2 SQIVND (reference sequence). CDR3 in amino acids: CASSFLTNTGELFF. The CDR3 DNA reads TGTGCCAGTAGTTTCCTAACGAACACCGGGGAGCTGTTTTTT.

The chain links TRBV9 to TRBJ2-7, with 11 bases matching TRBD2. This CDR3 comprises 15 residues. Losses at the gene ends were 0 bases for V and 4 bases for J; bases not matched to a gene: 3. Per germline, CDR1 SGDLS and CDR2 YYNGEE. CDR3 in amino acids: CASSVAGTSGYEQYF. CDR3 DNA: TGTGCCAGCAGCGTAGCGGGGACTAGCGGATACGAGCAGTACTTC.

The chain couples TRBV7-3 to TRBJ2-1, with a possible D match to TRBD2 (6 bases). V was clipped by 5 bases and J by 2 bases, with 16 bases between them. This CDR3 comprises 16 residues. Germline-derived CDR1 and CDR2 are SGHTA and FQGTGA. The CDR3 bases are TGTGCCAGCAGCCATAGTCTCGGGGGTCCCTACAATGAGCAGTTCTTC. Translated: CASSHSLGGPYNEQFF.

V and J are TRBV29-1 and TRBJ2-7, with TRBD1 identical over 7 bases. V lost 6 bases and J lost 3; bases outside the gene matches: 8. The CDR3 consists of 13 residues. Germline CDR1 and CDR2: SQVTM and ANQGSEA. As DNA, the CDR3 is TGCAGCGTGACGGGACAGAGTCACTACGAGCAGTACTTC. This encodes CSVTGQSHYEQYF.